This T cell receptor (beta chain) emerged from a study of shared T cell receptors in the human thymus. TCRdb's copy holds only in-frame clones and misses some; the assay was immunoSEQ multiplex PCR. Found here are more than 300,000 clones, around 93% of them singletons; the top ten hold approximately 0.02%. The CDR3 contains 14 residues. The germline gives CDR1 SGHTA, CDR2 FQGTGA. Losses at the gene ends were 2 bases for V and 3 bases for J; bases not matched to a gene: 2. This clone was seen only once. This chain connects TRBV7-3 to TRBJ2-5; 8 bases agree with TRBD2. Sequenced input: thymocytes. The TCR comes from a human donor. As DNA, the CDR3 is TGTGCCAGCAGCTTACTAGCGGGTGAAGAGACCCAGTACTTC. This gives the protein CASSLLAGEETQYF.